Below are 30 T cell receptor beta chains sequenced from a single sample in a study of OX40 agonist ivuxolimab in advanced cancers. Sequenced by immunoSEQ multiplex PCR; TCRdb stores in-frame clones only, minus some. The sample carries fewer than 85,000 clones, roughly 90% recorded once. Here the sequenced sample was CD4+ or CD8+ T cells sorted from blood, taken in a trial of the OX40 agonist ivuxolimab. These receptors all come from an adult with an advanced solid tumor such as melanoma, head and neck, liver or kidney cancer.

The CDR3 DNA reads TGTGCCAGCAGCCCCCTGTGGGGCGAGCAGTTCTTC. This encodes CASSPLWGEQFF. V is TRBV7-9 and J is TRBJ2-1, with D maybe TRBD1 (5 bases). The CDR3 spans 12 residues. V shed 5 bases and J shed 10 bases, with 12 bases lying between them. Per germline, CDR1 SEHNR and CDR2 FQNEAQ (reference sequence).

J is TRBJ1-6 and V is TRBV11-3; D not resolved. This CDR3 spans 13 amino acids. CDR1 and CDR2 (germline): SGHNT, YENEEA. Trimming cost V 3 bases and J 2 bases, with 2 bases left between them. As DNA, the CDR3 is TGTGCCAGCAGCTTTGCCTATAATTCACCCCTCCACTTT. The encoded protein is CASSFAYNSPLHF. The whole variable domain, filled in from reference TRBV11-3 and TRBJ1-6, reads EAGVVQSPRYKIIEKKQPVAFWCNPISGHNTLYWYLQNLGQGPELLIRYENEEAVDDSQLPKDRFSAERLKGVDSTLKIQPAELGDSAVYLCASSFAYNSPLHFGNGTRLTVT.

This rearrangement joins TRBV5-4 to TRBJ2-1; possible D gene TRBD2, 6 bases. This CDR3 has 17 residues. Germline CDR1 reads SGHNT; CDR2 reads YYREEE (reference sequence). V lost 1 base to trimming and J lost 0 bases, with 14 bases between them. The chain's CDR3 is CASSLRSGLSSYNEQFF. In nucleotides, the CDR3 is TGTGCCAGCAGCTTGCGGAGCGGGTTAAGCTCCTACAATGAGCAGTTCTTC.

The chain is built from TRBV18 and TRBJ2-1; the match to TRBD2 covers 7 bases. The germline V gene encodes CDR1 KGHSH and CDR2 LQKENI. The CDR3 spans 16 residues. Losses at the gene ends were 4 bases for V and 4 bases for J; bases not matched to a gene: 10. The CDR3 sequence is CASSRGTGGSYNEQFF. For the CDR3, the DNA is TGTGCCAGCTCACGGGGGACGGGAGGTTCTTACAATGAGCAGTTCTTC. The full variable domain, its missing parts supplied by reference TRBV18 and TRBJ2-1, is NAGVMQNPRHLVRRRGQEARLRCSPMKGHSHVYWYRQLPEEGLKFMVYLQKENIIDESGMPKERFSAEFPKEGPSILRIQQVVRGDSAAYFCASSRGTGGSYNEQFFGPGTRLTVL.

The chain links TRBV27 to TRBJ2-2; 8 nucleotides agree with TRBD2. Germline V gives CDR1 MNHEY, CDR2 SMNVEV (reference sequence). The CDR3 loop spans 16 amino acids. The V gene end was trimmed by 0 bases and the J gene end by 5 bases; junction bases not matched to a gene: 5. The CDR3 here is CASSLSGLVRTGELFF. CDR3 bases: TGTGCCAGCAGTTTATCGGGACTAGTACGGACCGGGGAGCTGTTTTTT.

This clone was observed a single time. The CDR3 DNA reads as TGTGCCAGCAGTACAGGGGGCCTAGCTAACTATGGCTACACCTTC. This sequence encodes CASSTGGLANYGYTF. The V call is TRBV6-1, the J call TRBJ1-2; TRBD1 matches 9 bases. Germline lookup yields CDR1 MNHNS and CDR2 SASEGT. The J segment lost 0 bases and the V segment lost 5 bases, leaving 4 bases of the junction unmatched. This CDR3 region has 15 residues.

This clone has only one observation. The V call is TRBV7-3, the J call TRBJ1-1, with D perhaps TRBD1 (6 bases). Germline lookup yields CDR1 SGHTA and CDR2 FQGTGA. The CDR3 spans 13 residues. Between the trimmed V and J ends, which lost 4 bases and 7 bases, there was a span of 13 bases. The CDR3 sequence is CASSSSGVGEAFF. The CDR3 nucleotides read TGTGCCAGCAGCTCCTCAGGGGTCGGTGAAGCTTTCTTT.

CDR3 nucleotide sequence: TGTGCCAGCAGTAGAACTAGCGGGTACGCCTACGAGCAGTACTTC. Residues: CASSRTSGYAYEQYF. The chain employs TRBV28 and TRBJ2-7, with 9 bases identical to TRBD2. This CDR3 has 15 residues. V gave up 5 bases and J gave up 2 bases; unmatched junction bases: 7. The germline V gene has CDR1 MDHEN and CDR2 SYDVKM. The variable domain in full, with the rest retrieved from reference TRBV28 and TRBJ2-7, is DVKVTQSSRYLVKRTGEKVFLECVQDMDHENMFWYRQDPGLGLRLIYFSYDVKMKEKGDIPEGYSVSREKKERFSLILESASTNQTSMYLCASSRTSGYAYEQYFGPGTRLTVT.

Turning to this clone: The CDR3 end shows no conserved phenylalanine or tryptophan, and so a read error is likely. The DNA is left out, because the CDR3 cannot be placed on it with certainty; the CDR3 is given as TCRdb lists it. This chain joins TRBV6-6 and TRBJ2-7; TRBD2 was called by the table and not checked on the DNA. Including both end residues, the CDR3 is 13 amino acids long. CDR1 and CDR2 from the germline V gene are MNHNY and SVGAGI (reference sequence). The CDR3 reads CASSPTSGRALWS.

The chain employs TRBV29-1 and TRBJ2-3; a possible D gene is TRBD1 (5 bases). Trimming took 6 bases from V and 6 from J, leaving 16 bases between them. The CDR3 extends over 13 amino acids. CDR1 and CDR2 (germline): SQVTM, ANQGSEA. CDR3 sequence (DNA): TGCAGCGTCGACAGCCCCTCTCGGGATACGCAGTATTTT. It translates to CSVDSPSRDTQYF.

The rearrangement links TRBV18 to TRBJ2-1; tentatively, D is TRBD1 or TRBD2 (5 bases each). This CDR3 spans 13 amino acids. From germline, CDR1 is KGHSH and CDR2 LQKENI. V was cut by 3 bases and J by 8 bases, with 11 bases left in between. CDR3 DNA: TGTGCCAGCTCACCGCGAGGGGTTGATGAGCAGTTCTTC. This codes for CASSPRGVDEQFF.

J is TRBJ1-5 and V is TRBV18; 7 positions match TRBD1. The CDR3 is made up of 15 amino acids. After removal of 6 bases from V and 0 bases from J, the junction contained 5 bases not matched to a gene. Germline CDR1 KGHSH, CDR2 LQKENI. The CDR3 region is CASSPTGNSNQPQHF. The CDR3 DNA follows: TGTGCCAGCTCCCCGACAGGGAATAGCAATCAGCCCCAGCATTTT.

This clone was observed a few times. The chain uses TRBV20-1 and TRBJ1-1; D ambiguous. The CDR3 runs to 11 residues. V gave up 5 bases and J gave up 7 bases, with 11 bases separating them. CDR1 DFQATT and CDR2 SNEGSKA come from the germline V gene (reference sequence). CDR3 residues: CSAGELREAFF. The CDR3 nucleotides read TGCAGTGCTGGGGAATTACGTGAAGCTTTCTTT.

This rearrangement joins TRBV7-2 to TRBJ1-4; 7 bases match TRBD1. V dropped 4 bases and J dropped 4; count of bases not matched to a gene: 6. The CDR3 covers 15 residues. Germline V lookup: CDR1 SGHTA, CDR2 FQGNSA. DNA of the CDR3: TGTGCCAGCAGCTCATCGGGACAGCGTAATGAAAAACTGTTTTTT. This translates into CASSSSGQRNEKLFF.

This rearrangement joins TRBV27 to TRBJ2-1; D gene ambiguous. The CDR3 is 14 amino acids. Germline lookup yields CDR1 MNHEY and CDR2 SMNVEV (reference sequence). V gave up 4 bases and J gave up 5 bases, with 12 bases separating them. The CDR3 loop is CASSSDRADNEQFF. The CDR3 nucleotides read TGTGCCAGCAGTTCCGACCGGGCAGACAATGAGCAGTTCTTC.

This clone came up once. CDR3 region: CASSPEQTGFTEAFF. In nucleotides, the CDR3 is TGCGCCAGCAGCCCAGAACAGACAGGGTTTACTGAAGCTTTCTTT. The chain recombines TRBV5-1 with TRBJ1-1; 7 bases are a match to TRBD1. Germline V gene sequence: CDR1 SGHRS, CDR2 YFSETQ. The CDR3 is 15 residues long. The V and J ends lost 4 bases and 5 bases, in that order; junction bases with no gene match: 11.

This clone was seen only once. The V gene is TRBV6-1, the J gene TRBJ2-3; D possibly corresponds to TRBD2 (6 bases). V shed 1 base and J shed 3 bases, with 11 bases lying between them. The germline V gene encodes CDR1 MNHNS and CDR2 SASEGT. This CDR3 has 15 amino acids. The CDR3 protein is CASSEVLRGTDTQYF. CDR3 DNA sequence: TGTGCCAGCAGTGAAGTCCTCCGGGGGACAGATACGCAGTATTTT.

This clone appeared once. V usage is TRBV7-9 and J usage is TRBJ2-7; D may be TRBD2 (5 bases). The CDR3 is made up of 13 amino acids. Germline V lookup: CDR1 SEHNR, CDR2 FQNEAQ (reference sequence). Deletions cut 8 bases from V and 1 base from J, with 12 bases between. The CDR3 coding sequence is TGTGCCAGCGGCGGGTATAGGTCCTACGAGCAGTACTTC. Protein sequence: CASGGYRSYEQYF.

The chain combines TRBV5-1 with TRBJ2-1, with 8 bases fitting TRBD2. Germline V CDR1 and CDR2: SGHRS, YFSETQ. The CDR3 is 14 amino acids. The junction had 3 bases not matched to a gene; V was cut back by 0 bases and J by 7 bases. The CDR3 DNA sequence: TGCGCCAGCAGCTTGGGTGCGGGAGGAAATGAGCAGTTCTTC. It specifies CASSLGAGGNEQFF. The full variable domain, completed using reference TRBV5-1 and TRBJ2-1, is KAGVTQTPRYLIKTRGQQVTLSCSPISGHRSVSWYQQTPGQGLQFLFEYFSETQRNKGNFPGRFSGRQFSNSRSEMNVSTLELGDSALYLCASSLGAGGNEQFFGPGTRLTVL.

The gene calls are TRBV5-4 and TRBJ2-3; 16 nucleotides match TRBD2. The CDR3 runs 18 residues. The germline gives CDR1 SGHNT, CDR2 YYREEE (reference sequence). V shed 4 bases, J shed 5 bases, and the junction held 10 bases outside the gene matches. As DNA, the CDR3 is TGTGCCAGCAGCCCGGGACTAGCGGGAGGGTCTGGTGGAGATACGCAGTATTTT. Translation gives CASSPGLAGGSGGDTQYF.

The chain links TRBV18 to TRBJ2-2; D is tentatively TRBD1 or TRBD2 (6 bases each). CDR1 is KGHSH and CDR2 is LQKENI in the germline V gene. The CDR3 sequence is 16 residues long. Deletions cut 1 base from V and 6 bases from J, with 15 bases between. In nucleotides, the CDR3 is TGTGCCAGCTCACCACTGGGGGGCGAATACTCCGGGGAGCTGTTTTTT. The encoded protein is CASSPLGGEYSGELFF.

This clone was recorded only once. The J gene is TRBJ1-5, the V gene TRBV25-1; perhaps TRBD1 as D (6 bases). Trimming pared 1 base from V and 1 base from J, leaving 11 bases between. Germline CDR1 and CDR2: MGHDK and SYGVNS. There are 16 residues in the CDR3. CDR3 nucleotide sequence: TGTGCCAGCAGTGAATCTGGGCAGGGGAGCAATCAGCCCCAGCATTTT. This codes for CASSESGQGSNQPQHF.

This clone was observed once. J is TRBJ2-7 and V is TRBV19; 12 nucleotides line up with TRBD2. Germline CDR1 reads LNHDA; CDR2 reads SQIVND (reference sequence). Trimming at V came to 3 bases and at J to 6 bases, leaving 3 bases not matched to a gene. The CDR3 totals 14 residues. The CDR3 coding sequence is TGTGCCAGTAGTATGACTAGCGGGAGCGGCGAGCAGTACTTC. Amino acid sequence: CASSMTSGSGEQYF.

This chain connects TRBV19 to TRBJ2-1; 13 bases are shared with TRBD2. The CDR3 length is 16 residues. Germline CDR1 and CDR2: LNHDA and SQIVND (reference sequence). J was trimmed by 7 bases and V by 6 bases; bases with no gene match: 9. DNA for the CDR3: TGTGCCAGTAGCCTACTAGCGGGAGGGCAAGGGAATGAGCAGTTCTTC. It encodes CASSLLAGGQGNEQFF.

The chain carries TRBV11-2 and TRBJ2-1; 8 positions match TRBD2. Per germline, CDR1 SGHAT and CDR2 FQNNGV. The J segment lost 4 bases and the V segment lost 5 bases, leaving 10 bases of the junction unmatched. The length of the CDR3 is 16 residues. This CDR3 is CASSPKGREVYNEQFF. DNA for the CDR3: TGTGCCAGCAGCCCGAAGGGGCGGGAGGTATACAATGAGCAGTTCTTC.

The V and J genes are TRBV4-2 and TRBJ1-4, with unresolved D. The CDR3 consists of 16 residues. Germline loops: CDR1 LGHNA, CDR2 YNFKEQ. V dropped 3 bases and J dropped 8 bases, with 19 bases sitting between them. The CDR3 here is CASSHEMFPREEKLFF. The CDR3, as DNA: TGTGCCAGCAGCCACGAGATGTTCCCCCGGGAGGAAAAACTGTTTTTT.

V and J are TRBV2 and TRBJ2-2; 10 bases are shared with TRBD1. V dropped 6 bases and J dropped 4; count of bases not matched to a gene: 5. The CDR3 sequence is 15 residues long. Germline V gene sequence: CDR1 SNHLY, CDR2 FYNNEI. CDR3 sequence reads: CASRRTGGPTGELFF. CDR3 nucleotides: TGTGCCAGCAGAAGGACAGGGGGGCCCACCGGGGAGCTGTTTTTT.

CDR3 sequence: CASSLLVSDTQYF. The CDR3 nucleotides are TGTGCCAGCAGCTTACTAGTTTCAGATACGCAGTATTTT. This chain links TRBV7-6 with TRBJ2-3; unclear D gene. The ends were cut back, 2 bases at V and 4 bases at J, with 7 bases in the middle. CDR3 length: 13 amino acids. The V gene's germline CDR1 is SGHVS and CDR2 FNYEAQ. The whole variable domain, remainder taken from reference TRBV7-6 and TRBJ2-3, is GAGVSQSPRYKVTKRGQDVALRCDPISGHVSLYWYRQALGQGPEFLTYFNYEAQQDKSGLPNDRFSAERPEGSISTLTIQRTEQRDSAMYRCASSLLVSDTQYFGPGTRLTVL.

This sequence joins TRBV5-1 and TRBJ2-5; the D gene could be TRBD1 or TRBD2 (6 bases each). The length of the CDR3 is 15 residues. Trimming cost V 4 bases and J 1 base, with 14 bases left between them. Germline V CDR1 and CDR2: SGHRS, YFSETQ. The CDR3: CASSRDRTTQETQYF. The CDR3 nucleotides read TGCGCCAGCAGCCGCGACAGGACTACCCAAGAGACCCAGTACTTC.

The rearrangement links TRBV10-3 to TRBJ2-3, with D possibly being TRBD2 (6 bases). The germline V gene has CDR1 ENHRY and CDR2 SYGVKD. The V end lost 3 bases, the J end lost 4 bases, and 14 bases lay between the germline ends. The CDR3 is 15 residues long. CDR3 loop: CAISDQTREPDTQYF. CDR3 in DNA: TGTGCCATCAGTGACCAGACGCGGGAACCAGATACGCAGTATTTT.